This passage covers 16 T cell receptor beta chains from one sample sequenced in a study of blood T cell repertoires in COVID-19. The repertoire was sequenced with immunoSEQ multiplex PCR; TCRdb's copy has only in-frame clones and lacks some. The sample includes some 200,000 clones, approximately 80% of them seen just once. Sample: PBMCs or T cells enriched from blood (not recorded which). The source is a woman aged 40 to 49 with acute COVID-19.

The chain links TRBV30 to TRBJ2-7; TRBD2 aligns across 7 bases. Germline lookup yields CDR1 GTSNPN and CDR2 SVGIG (reference sequence). This CDR3 is built from 12 residues. After removal of 4 bases from V and 0 bases from J, the junction contained 0 bases not matched to a gene. The CDR3 protein is CAWTSGSYEQYF. DNA for the CDR3: TGTGCCTGGACTAGCGGCTCCTACGAGCAGTACTTC.

V is TRBV5-4 and J is TRBJ1-2; D might be TRBD1 (5 bases). The CDR3 sequence is 13 residues long. V dropped 0 bases and J dropped 8 bases, with 11 bases sitting between them. CDR1 and CDR2 from the germline V gene are SGHNT and YYREEE (reference sequence). Here the CDR3 DNA reads TGTGCCAGCAGCTTGGAACAGGTGAACGGCTACACCTTC. Protein: CASSLEQVNGYTF.

The V call is TRBV28, the J call TRBJ2-2; TRBD2 aligns across 8 bases. Losses at the gene ends were 1 base for V and 6 bases for J; bases not matched to a gene: 7. Germline V gene sequence: CDR1 MDHEN, CDR2 SYDVKM. CDR3 length: 16 residues. The CDR3 sequence is CASSLSPGGAAGELFF. As DNA, the CDR3 is TGTGCCAGCAGTTTATCGCCGGGGGGGGCCGCCGGGGAGCTGTTTTTT.

The chain recombines TRBV18 with TRBJ2-7; D is uncertain. CDR1 and CDR2 (germline): KGHSH, LQKENI. With 4 bases removed from V and 5 bases from J, the gap between germline ends came to 9 bases. There are 12 residues in the CDR3. The CDR3 protein is CASSQFVNEQYF. Here the CDR3 DNA reads TGTGCCAGCTCACAATTCGTAAACGAGCAGTACTTC.

The chain links TRBV4-1 to TRBJ2-5; 7 bases are shared with TRBD2. Trimming took 0 bases from V and 2 from J; bases not matched to a gene: 12. This CDR3 is 18 amino acids long. Germline lookup yields CDR1 MGHRA and CDR2 YSYEKL. The CDR3 here is CASSQDQGAGRIQETQYF. CDR3 DNA sequence: TGCGCCAGCAGCCAAGATCAAGGAGCGGGACGAATTCAAGAGACCCAGTACTTC.

The chain combines TRBV6-5 with TRBJ1-4; D uncertain. This CDR3 is built from 15 residues. The germline gives CDR1 MNHEY, CDR2 SVGAGI. The ends were cut back, 0 bases at V and 7 bases at J, with 12 bases in the middle. Written as DNA, the CDR3 is TGTGCCAGCAGTTACTCACGGGAGTGGGGTGAAAAACTGTTTTTT. Translating gives CASSYSREWGEKLFF.

The chain carries TRBV9 and TRBJ2-1, with D tentatively TRBD2 (6 bases). The V gene's germline CDR1 is SGDLS and CDR2 YYNGEE. V was trimmed by 3 bases and J by 6 bases, leaving 16 bases between them. This CDR3 has 15 amino acids. CDR3: CASSALASGANEQFF. The CDR3 DNA reads as TGTGCCAGCAGCGCCCTAGCGTCTGGGGCCAATGAGCAGTTCTTC.

This clone was seen a single time. V usage is TRBV6-6 and J usage is TRBJ1-1, with D uncertain. This CDR3 is 14 amino acids long. Trimming took 8 bases from V and 0 from J, leaving 13 bases between them. The V gene's germline CDR1 is MNHNY and CDR2 SVGAGI (reference sequence). CDR3 region: CASCLADMNTEAFF. Written as DNA, the CDR3 is TGTGCCAGCTGCCTGGCAGATATGAACACTGAAGCTTTCTTT.

The CDR3 nucleotides are TGTGCCAGCAGTGGACGACAGGGGAGAAAAGGCGAAAAACTGTTTTTT. Translation: CASSGRQGRKGEKLFF. This chain uses TRBV27 with TRBJ1-4; 8 nucleotides agree with TRBD1. The ends lost 5 bases at V and 8 bases at J; junction bases unmatched: 13. Germline lookup yields CDR1 MNHEY and CDR2 SMNVEV (reference sequence). CDR3 length: 16 residues.

This clone was seen a handful of times. The chain joins TRBV7-8 to TRBJ2-3; no firm D call. Germline CDR1 SGHVS, CDR2 FQNEAQ. The CDR3 length is 15 residues. Trimming took 2 bases from V and 0 from J, leaving 9 bases between them. The CDR3 coding sequence is TGTGCCAGCAGCTTACGAGCGTTCAGCACAGATACGCAGTATTTT. This translates into CASSLRAFSTDTQYF.

This clone occurred once. Distinct nucleotide sequences in the sample also encode this CDR3. This chain uses TRBV18 with TRBJ2-5; D is unclear. In germline, CDR1 is KGHSH, CDR2 LQKENI. This CDR3 has 14 residues. The V gene lost 3 bases and the J gene lost 1 base, with 9 bases spanning the gap. Here the CDR3 DNA reads TGTGCCAGCTCACCGCGGCAACTCCAAGAGACCCAGTACTTC. As protein: CASSPRQLQETQYF.

This chain connects TRBV10-3 to TRBJ2-3; the match to TRBD2 covers 14 bases. V dropped 4 bases and J dropped 3; count of bases not matched to a gene: 12. Per germline, CDR1 ENHRY and CDR2 SYGVKD. The CDR3 extends over 19 amino acids. CDR3 region: CAISGIGTRTSGGTDTQYF. In DNA form, the CDR3 reads TGTGCCATCAGTGGCATCGGGACCCGGACTAGCGGGGGGACAGATACGCAGTATTTT.

The J gene is TRBJ1-1, the V gene TRBV7-2, with 10 bases fitting TRBD1. This CDR3 is 17 amino acids long. V was clipped by 1 base and J by 4 bases; unmatched bases: 9. The germline V gene encodes CDR1 SGHTA and CDR2 FQGNSA. The CDR3 nucleotides are TGTGCCAGCAGCTTAGTTGCTCCGGGACAGGGGTTCACTGAAGCTTTCTTT. The encoded protein is CASSLVAPGQGFTEAFF.

This chain joins TRBV12-3 or TRBV12-4 and TRBJ1-2; 9 bases fit TRBD1. CDR3 length: 13 residues. V dropped 6 bases and J dropped 6; count of bases not matched to a gene: 5. The CDR3 coding sequence is TGTGCCAGCAGACTCACAGGGGGCAATGGCTACACCTTC. Amino acid sequence: CASRLTGGNGYTF.

V gene TRBV30 combines with J gene TRBJ1-6, with D perhaps matching TRBD1 (5 bases). CDR1 GTSNPN and CDR2 SVGIG come from the germline V gene (reference sequence). V gave up 2 bases and J gave up 9 bases, with 17 bases separating them. This CDR3 is built from 15 residues. For the CDR3, the DNA is TGTGCCTGGAGTCGGACGCACGGGGGTCCTTCACCCCTCCACTTT. Translation: CAWSRTHGGPSPLHF.

The rearrangement uses TRBV5-1 and TRBJ2-2; 9 nucleotides match TRBD1. Per the germline V gene, CDR1 is SGHRS and CDR2 is YFSETQ. Trimming at V came to 4 bases and at J to 4 bases, leaving 11 bases not matched to a gene. This CDR3 region has 17 residues. Written as DNA, the CDR3 is TGCGCCAGCAGCCCTTCAACAGGGGGCGTAAGCACCGGGGAGCTGTTTTTT. As protein: CASSPSTGGVSTGELFF.